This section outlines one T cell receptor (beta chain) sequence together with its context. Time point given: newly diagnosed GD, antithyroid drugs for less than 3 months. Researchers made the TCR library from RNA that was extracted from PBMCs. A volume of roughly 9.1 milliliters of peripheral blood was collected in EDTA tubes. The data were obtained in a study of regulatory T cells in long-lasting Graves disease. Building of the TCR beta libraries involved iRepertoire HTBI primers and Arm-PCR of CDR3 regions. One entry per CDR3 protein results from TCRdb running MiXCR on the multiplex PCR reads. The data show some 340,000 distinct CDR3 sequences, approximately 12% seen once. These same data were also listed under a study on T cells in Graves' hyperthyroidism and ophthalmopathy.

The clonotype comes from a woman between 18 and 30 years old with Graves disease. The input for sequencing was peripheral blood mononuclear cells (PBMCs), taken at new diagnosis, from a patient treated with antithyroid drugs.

CDR3 residues: CASSYSHRGTEPTYEQYV. Here the CDR3 DNA reads TGTGCCAGCAGTTACTCGCACAGGGGGACCGAGCCTACCTACGAGCAGTACGTC. This chain connects TRBV6-5 to TRBJ2-7, with 8 bases lining up with TRBD1. CDR1 and CDR2 (germline): MNHEY, SVGAGI. The junction had 12 bases not matched to a gene; V was cut back by 0 bases and J by 2 bases. This CDR3 spans 18 amino acids.